The entry below describes one TCR beta chain. The CDR3 has 14 residues. CDR1 and CDR2 (germline): SNHLY, FYNNEI. V was clipped by 5 bases and J by 5 bases; unmatched bases: 8. The data are from a study of technical replicates of blood from a few donors. Only in-frame clones appear in the TCRdb table, and some are missing; sequencing was by immunoSEQ multiplex PCR. The table lists about 72,000 clones, approximately 90% of them singletons. The V gene is TRBV2, the J gene TRBJ1-2; the match to TRBD1 covers 7 bases. The receptor's source is a human donor in good health. The sample comprised T cells isolated from PBMCs. CDR3 sequence (DNA): TGTGCCAGCAGTCCATCGACAGGGCCTTATGGCTACACCTTC. It yields the protein CASSPSTGPYGYTF. Drawing the rest from reference TRBV2 and TRBJ1-2, the complete variable domain is EPEVTQTPSHQVTQMGQEVILRCVPISNHLYFYWYRQILGQKVEFLVSFYNNEISEKSEIFDDQFSVERPDGSNFTLKIRSTKLEDSAMYFCASSPSTGPYGYTFGSGTRLTVV.